This TCR beta chain was retrieved from a study of cytomegalovirus exposure and HLA in healthy donors (TCRdb year 2017). Regarding the complete study: In an earlier analysis of roughly 590 of the donors, 276 Gb of sequence data and about 110 million unique TCR beta sequences from 180 million or so T cells were reported. In the later analysis, no new phenotypic data were used to find candidate immune exposures; instead, reliance was placed on TCR beta sequences and their occurrence across donors. Because of strong linkage in the cohort, roughly 5 DR-DQ haplotypes were treated as single units for association and clustering. The number of typed donors differed by locus: roughly 629-630 for A, B, C, DRB1 and DQB1; approximately 530 for DQA1; 606 for DPA1; and around 450 for DPB1. HLA typing covered class I and class II loci at four-digit resolution. To decide whether each TCR beta V gene segment behaved as functional or pseudogenic, an earlier analysis of fewer than 750 of the donors relied on high-throughput TCR beta sequencing. Every discovery cohort repertoire had been produced on one sequencing platform. The genetic ancestry cluster associated with self-reported Caucasian donors included about 84% of the roughly 400 genotyped donors. In addition to the first cohort of 650 to 800 subjects, a separate validation cohort of about 120 different subjects was used. The study used immunosequencing to profile the T cell repertoires of approximately 690 subjects and linked those repertoires to cytomegalovirus serostatus. Donor age, sex, ethnicity and CMV serostatus were collected together with the repertoire data. A later genetic analysis took genome-wide SNP genotypes for about three fifths of the 666 donors and used that subset as a discovery cohort. To predict cytomegalovirus infection status, the study brought together high-throughput TCR immunosequencing, statistical association of individual TCRs with disease status, and machine learning. The study was designed to test whether signatures of past pathogen exposure could be identified by cataloging public T cell receptors. Among about 390 genotyped donors of the cohort, an average of roughly 240,000 unique TCR beta nucleotide sequences were sequenced per donor, roughly 20% of them non-productive. A later analysis re-examined previously published TCR beta repertoires from several hundred donors and added high-resolution HLA genotyping to investigate patterns of TCR occurrence. An early release that covered about 600 HLA-typed donors contained approximately 300 gigabases of sequencing data and 70 million to 100 million unique TCR sequences.

Library creation used the immunoSEQ multiplex PCR assay. The multiplex PCR relied on a mix of 60 forward primers for TCR Vbeta segments and 13 reverse primers for TCR Jbeta segments. A multiplex PCR assay on genomic DNA amplified the CDR3 region of rearranged TCR beta genes. The amplified TCR beta libraries were sequenced on the Illumina HiSeq System as 87-base-pair reads. In the original analysis: In a later analysis, some 80 million unique TCR beta chains were counted across the roughly 610 repertoires, and approximately 9.9 million of these chains were shared by at least two donors. To remove PCR and sequencing errors, raw reads were error-corrected and collapsed into unique sequences using a nearest-neighbor algorithm that merged closely related sequences. V, D and J gene segments were assigned by aligning CDR3 sequences to IMGT reference sequences. For a sequence to be retained, a match of at least six nucleotides was required to both a V gene segment and a J gene segment. Rearrangements were classified as productive when the CDR3 lacked stop codons and remained in frame with V and J, and all other rearrangements were classified as non-productive. CDR3 was defined by IMGT convention, running from the second conserved V-encoded cysteine to the conserved J-encoded phenylalanine. The earlier analysis of roughly 590 of the donors excluded sequences that lacked an unambiguous match to a single V gene segment. In an earlier analysis of approximately 500 of the donors, a V segment was called functional when productive rearrangements were above 56.7%, and segregating when the standard deviation between donors exceeded 5%. A statistical classification framework was built to diagnose cytomegalovirus status from the catalog of TCR beta chain sequences. V and J gene assignment, in a later analysis, came from comparing TCR nucleotide sequences with IMGT/GENE-DB human TR gene sequences. The TCRdist pipeline was used in a later analysis to assign CDR3 sequences and most-parsimonious VDJ recombination scenarios. In a later analysis, each TCR beta chain was defined by its CDR3 amino acid sequence together with its V-gene family, and reads without a unique V-gene family were excluded. To address suspected cross-contamination and a sequencing artifact, a later analysis removed 450 to 700 highly shared, low-generation-probability nucleotide sequences. A later analysis calculated a clonal expansion index for each public chain from normalized within-repertoire ranks of inferred template counts. In a later analysis, generation probabilities were computed with a VDJ recombination model fitted to out-of-frame rearrangements, and the resulting probabilities were checked against IGoR. In a later analysis, TCR-TCR, TCR-HLA and TCR-CMV co-occurrence was scored with hypergeometric tests, and a repertoire-size bias correction was applied to TCR pairs. To estimate false discovery rates, a later analysis permuted the HLA or CMV assignments 20 times. A later analysis grouped co-occurring TCRs with DBSCAN, adding TCRdist sequence similarity when clustering within HLA-allele-positive subsets. For co-occurrence clustering, repertoires with fewer than 30,000 or more than 120,000 public chains were excluded, along with five or six repertoires with anomalous nucleotide sharing. Held by TCRdb, this immuneACCESS table contains in-frame sequences only and omits some clones. Under half of the omission traces to an unresolved V gene where checked; the cause of the rest is unknown. V, J and clone size derive from that table, while D and trimming were established from the DNA sequence. This sample has under 150,000 clones in its table, and nearly 85% of those were observed once. Clones ranked in the top ten supply over 1% of the sample.

On this clone itself: Its antigen has not been determined. Per-base qualities were not stored, and no clone one base away is much larger.

The cohort was made up of 500 to 800 healthy bone marrow donors. At the time of sampling, all cohort members were nominally healthy, though unrecorded immune exposures were likely present. The donor tested CMV seronegative, placing the donor among the 350 or so seronegative members of the cohort. Each donor provided a peripheral blood sample, and peripheral blood mononuclear cells were used for TCR beta sequencing. The Qiagen DNeasy Blood Extraction Kit was used to extract genomic DNA from the blood cell samples. The germline V gene (reference sequence) gives CDR1 as SGHNT and CDR2 as YYREEE. V drops 4 bases and J drops 9 bases, leaving 14 bases in between. The CDR3 starts with the cysteine, ends with the phenylalanine, and has 13 residues. CDR3 DNA only is kept here, 39 bases in frame from base 1. Broad study findings and their caveats: Linkage disequilibrium might explain the correlated functional status among segregating V segments, but an unknown experimental factor could not be ruled out. HLA typing was unavailable for some donors at each locus, so association tests used only the typed subset. Several of the top co-occurrence clusters appeared to be linked to parvovirus B19, influenza, CMV and Epstein-Barr virus, according to a later analysis. In vitro tests confirmed that three of the cytomegalovirus-associated TCR beta chains recognize cytomegalovirus antigens. In a later analysis, HLA-associated TCR beta chains were found to be more clonally expanded and to have lower generation probabilities than equally common non-associated chains. Strong co-occurrence of HLA alleles, especially DR and DQ, made assigning TCR associations to individual alleles difficult. The study gave a list of 150 to 200 TCR beta chains associated with cytomegalovirus. It was suggested by the authors that the approach could potentially be generalized to other disease states and immunological phenotypes. According to a later genetic analysis, donors in an Asian-associated ancestry cluster had fewer N-insertions in productive TCRs than the approximately 700-donor mean. In this cohort, only TCR beta chains were sequenced, and detectable features were limited by the absence of alpha or paired-chain data. The earlier analysis of about 600 of the donors excluded 15 to 20 rarely observed V segments, including chromosome 9 orphons, because counts were too low. In both the original and validation cohorts, the classifier was reported to diagnose cytomegalovirus status with high specificity and sensitivity. An earlier analysis of some 590 of the donors showed that most TCR beta V segments appeared in productive rearrangements either about 90% or about 30% of the time, which broadly matched IMGT annotations. In a later analysis, most CMV-associated TCR beta chains were found to appear HLA-restricted, with HLA associations seemingly driven largely by CMV exposure. Because the 87-base-pair reads could not distinguish some IMGT-functional V segments, including TRBV6-2 and TRBV6-3, those segments were excluded. In a later analysis, the rate of TCR association differed among HLA loci, with DRB1 alleles having the most associated TCRs and HLA-C alleles having the fewest. In a later analysis, 16,951 TCR beta sequences were associated with specific HLA alleles at a false discovery rate of 0.05. The presence/absence analyses assumed that sequencing depth was roughly uniform across donors, and that assumption may not be true. A further reported finding was that TCR beta sequences accurately predicted the HLA-A and HLA-B alleles for most subjects in the first cohort. Across donors, most TCR sequences were observed very rarely, whereas some public TCRs were present in many individuals. An association between a missense DCLRE1C variant and V-gene and J-gene trimming of TCR beta chains was found in a later genetic analysis and replicated in an independent cohort. A cluster of highly shared sequence variants was judged likely to be a technical artifact of the sequencing pipeline. Immune exposure information for the cohort was limited to CMV serostatus.

The rearrangement combines TRBV5-4 with TRBJ1-5; the D segment cannot be called with confidence. The origin of this receptor is a boy aged 5-17 years in good health and CMV-seronegative. Sequencing input: PBMCs. The CDR3 protein is CASSHEPEGPQHF. The DNA reads TGTGCCAGCAGCCATGAACCCGAGGGGCCCCAGCATTTT.